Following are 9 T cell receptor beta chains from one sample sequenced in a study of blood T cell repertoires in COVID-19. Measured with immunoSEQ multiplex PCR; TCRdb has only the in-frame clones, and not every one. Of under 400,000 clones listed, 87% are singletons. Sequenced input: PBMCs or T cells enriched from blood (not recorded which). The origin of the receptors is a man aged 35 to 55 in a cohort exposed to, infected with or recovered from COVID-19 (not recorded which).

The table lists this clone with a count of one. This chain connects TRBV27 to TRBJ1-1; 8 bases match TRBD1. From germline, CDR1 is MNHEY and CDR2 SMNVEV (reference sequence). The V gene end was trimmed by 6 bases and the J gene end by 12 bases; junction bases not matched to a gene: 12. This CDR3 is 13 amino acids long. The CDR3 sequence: CASRSWGGQEPFF. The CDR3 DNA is TGTGCCAGCAGGTCTTGGGGGGGACAGGAGCCTTTCTTT.

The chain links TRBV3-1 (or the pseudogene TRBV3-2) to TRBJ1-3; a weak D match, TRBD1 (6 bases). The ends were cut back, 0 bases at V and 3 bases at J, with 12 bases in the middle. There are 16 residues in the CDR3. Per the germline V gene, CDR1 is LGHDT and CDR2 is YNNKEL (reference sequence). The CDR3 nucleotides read TGTGCCAGCAGCCAAGAGGGGGCAGGAGGTGGAAACACCATATATTTT. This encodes CASSQEGAGGGNTIYF.

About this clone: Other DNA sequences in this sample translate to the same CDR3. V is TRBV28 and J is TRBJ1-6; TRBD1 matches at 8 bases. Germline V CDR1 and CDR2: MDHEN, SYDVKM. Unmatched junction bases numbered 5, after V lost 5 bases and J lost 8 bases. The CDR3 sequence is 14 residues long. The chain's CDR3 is CASSPGQGYSPLHF. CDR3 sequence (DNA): TGTGCCAGCAGTCCCGGACAGGGTTATTCACCCCTCCACTTT.

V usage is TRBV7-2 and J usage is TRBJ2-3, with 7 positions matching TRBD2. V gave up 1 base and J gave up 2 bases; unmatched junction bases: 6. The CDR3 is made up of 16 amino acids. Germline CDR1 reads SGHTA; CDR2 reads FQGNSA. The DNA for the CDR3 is TGTGCCAGCAGCTTAGTTTTTAGCGGGTACACAGATACGCAGTATTTT. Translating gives CASSLVFSGYTDTQYF.

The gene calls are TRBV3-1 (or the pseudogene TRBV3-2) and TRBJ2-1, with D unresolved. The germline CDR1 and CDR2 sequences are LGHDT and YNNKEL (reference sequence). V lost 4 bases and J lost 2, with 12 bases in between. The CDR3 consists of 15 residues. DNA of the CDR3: TGTGCCAGCAGCCCTGATCTGGGCCCCTACAATGAGCAGTTCTTC. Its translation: CASSPDLGPYNEQFF.

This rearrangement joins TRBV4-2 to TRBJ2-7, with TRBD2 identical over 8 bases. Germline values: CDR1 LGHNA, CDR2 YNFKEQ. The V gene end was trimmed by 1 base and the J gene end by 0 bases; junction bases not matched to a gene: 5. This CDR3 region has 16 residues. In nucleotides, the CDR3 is TGTGCCAGCAGCCAAGGTCTAGCGGGCCTCTCCTACGAGCAGTACTTC. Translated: CASSQGLAGLSYEQYF.

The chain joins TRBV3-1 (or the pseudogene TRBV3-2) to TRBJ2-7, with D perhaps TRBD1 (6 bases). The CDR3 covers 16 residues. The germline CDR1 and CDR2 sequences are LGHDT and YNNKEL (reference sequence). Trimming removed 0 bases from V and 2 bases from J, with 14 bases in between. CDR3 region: CASSQESAGDPYEQYF. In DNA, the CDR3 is TGTGCCAGCAGCCAAGAAAGCGCAGGGGACCCCTACGAGCAGTACTTC.

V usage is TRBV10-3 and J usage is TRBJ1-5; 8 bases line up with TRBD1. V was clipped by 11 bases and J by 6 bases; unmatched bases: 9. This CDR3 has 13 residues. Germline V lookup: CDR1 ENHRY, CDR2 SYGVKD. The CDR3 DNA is TGTGCCGTCGGACAGGGAGAATCTCAGCCCCAGCATTTT. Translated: CAVGQGESQPQHF.

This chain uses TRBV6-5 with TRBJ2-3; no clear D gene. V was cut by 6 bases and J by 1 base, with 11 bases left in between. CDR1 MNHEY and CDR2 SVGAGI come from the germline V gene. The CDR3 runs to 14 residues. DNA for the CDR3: TGTGCCAGCAGATTAGGAGTTGGCACAGATACGCAGTATTTT. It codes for CASRLGVGTDTQYF.